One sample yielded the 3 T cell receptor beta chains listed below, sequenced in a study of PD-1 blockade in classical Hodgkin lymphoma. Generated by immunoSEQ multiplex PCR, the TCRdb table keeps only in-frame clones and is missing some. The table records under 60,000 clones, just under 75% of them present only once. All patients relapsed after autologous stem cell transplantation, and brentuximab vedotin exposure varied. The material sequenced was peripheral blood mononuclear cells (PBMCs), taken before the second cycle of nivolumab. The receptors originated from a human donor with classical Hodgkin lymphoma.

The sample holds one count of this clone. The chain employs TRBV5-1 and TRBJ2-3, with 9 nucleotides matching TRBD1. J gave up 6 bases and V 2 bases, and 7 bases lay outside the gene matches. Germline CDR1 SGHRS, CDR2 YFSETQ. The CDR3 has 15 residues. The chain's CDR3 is CASSFRGQGSDTQYF. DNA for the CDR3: TGCGCCAGCAGCTTTAGGGGACAGGGCTCCGATACGCAGTATTTT.

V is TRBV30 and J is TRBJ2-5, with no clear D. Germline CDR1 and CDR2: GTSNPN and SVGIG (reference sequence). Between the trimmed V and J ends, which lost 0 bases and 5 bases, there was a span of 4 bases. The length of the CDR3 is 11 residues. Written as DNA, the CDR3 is TGTGCCTGGAGTGTCGATGAGACCCAGTACTTC. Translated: CAWSVDETQYF.

Here the CDR3 DNA reads TGTGCCAGCAGCGTAGTCCCTGGGACAGGGATGAACACTGAAGCTTTCTTT. This gives the protein CASSVVPGTGMNTEAFF. The rearrangement uses TRBV9 and TRBJ1-1; 9 positions agree with TRBD1. After removal of 0 bases from V and 0 bases from J, the junction contained 6 bases not matched to a gene. The CDR3 length is 17 residues. The germline CDR1 and CDR2 sequences are SGDLS and YYNGEE.